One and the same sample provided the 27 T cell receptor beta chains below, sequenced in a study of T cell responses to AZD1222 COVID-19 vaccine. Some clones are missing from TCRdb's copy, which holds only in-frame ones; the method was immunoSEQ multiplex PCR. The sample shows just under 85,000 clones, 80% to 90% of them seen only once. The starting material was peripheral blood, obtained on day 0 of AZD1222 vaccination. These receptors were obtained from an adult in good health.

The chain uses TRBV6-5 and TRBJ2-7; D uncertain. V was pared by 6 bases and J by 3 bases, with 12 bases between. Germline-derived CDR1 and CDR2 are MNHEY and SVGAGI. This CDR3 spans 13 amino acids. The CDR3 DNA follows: TGTGCCAGCAGAGGGCAATCTGTCTACGAGCAGTACTTC. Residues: CASRGQSVYEQYF.

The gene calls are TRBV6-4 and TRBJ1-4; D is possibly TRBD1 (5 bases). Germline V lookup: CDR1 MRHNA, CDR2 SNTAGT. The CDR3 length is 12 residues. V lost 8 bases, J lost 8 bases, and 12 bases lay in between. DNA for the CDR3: TGTGCCAGCTGGGGGGGGGACGAAAAACTGTTTTTT. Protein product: CASWGGDEKLFF.

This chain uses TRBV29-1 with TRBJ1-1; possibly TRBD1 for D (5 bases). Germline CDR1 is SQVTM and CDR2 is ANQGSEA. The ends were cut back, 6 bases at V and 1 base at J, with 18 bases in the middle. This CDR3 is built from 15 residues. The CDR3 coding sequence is TGCAGCGTCTACCCGGGACCGTCGGCGAACACTGAAGCTTTCTTT. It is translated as CSVYPGPSANTEAFF.

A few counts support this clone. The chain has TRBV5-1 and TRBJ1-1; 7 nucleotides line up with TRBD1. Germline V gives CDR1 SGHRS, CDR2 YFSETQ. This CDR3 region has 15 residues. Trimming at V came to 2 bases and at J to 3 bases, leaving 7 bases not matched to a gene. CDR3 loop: CASSLLGRGDTEAFF. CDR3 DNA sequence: TGCGCCAGCAGCTTATTGGGCAGGGGGGACACTGAAGCTTTCTTT.

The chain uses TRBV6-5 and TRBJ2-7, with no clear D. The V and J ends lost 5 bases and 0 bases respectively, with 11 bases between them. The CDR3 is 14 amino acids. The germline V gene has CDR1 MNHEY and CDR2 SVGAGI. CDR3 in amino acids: CASSPTPSSYEQYF. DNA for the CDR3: TGTGCCAGCAGTCCGACTCCTAGCTCCTACGAGCAGTACTTC.

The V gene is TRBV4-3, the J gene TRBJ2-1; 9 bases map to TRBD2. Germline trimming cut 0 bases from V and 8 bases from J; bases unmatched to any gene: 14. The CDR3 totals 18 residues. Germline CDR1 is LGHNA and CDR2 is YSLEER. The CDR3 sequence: CASSQDVTSGPGSDEQFF. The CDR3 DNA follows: TGCGCCAGCAGCCAAGATGTAACTAGCGGGCCAGGTAGCGATGAGCAGTTCTTC.

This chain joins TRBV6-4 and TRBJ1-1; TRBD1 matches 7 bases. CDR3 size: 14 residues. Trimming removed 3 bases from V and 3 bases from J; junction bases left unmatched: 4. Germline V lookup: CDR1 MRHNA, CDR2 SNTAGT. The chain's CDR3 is CASSERDSDTEAFF. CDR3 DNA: TGTGCCAGCAGTGAAAGGGACAGCGACACTGAAGCTTTCTTT.

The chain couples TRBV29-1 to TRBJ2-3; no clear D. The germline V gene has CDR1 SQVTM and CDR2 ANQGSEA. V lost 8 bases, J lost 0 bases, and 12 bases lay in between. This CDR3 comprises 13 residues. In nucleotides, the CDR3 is TGCAGCATTTCGGTGGGCAGCACAGATACGCAGTATTTT. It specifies CSISVGSTDTQYF.

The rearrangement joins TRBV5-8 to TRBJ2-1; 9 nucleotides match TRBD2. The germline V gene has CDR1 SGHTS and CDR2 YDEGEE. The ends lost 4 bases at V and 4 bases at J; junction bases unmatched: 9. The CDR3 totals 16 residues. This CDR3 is CASSPRGSGGYNEQFF. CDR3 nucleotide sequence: TGTGCCAGCAGCCCTCGGGGTAGCGGGGGATACAATGAGCAGTTCTTC.

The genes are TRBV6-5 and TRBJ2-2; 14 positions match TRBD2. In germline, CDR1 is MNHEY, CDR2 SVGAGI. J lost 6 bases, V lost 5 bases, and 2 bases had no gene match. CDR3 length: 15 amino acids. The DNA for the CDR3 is TGTGCCAGCAGTAGGACTAGCGGGAGGTCCGGGGAGCTGTTTTTT. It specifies CASSRTSGRSGELFF.

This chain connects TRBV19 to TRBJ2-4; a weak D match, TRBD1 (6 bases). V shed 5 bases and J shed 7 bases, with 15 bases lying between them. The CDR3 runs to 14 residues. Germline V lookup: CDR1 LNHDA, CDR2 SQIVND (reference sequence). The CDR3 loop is CASSVNRDRNIQYF. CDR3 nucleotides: TGTGCCAGTAGTGTGAACAGGGATCGGAACATTCAGTACTTC. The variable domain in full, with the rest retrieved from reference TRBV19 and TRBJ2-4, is DGGITQSPKYLFRKEGQNVTLSCEQNLNHDAMYWYRQDPGQGLRLIYYSQIVNDFQKGDIAEGYSVSREKKESFPLTVTSAQKNPTAFYLCASSVNRDRNIQYFGAGTRLSVL.

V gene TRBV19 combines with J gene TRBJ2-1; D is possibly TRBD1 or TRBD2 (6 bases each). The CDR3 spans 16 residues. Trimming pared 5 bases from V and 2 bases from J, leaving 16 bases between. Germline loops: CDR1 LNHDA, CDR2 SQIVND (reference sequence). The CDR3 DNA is TGTGCCAGTAGTTCGCTCGGGGGCGGTCCCTACAATGAGCAGTTCTTC. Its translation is CASSSLGGGPYNEQFF.

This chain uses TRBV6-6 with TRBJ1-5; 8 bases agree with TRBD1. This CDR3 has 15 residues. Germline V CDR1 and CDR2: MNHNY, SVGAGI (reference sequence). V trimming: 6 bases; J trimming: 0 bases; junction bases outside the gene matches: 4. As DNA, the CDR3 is TGTGCCAGCAGCCCGGACAGGGTTAGCAATCAGCCCCAGCATTTT. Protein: CASSPDRVSNQPQHF.

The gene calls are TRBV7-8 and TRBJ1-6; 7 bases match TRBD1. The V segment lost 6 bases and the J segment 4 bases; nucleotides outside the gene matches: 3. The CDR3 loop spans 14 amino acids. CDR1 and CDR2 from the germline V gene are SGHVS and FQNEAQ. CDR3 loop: CASSPGQYNSPLHF. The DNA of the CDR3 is TGTGCCAGCAGTCCGGGACAGTATAATTCACCCCTCCACTTT.

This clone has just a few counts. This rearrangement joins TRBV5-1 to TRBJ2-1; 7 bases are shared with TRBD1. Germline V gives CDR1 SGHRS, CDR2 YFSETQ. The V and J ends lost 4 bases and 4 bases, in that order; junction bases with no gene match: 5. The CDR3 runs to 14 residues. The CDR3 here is CASSTPGQYNEQFF. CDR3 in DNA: TGCGCCAGCAGCACCCCGGGACAGTACAATGAGCAGTTCTTC.

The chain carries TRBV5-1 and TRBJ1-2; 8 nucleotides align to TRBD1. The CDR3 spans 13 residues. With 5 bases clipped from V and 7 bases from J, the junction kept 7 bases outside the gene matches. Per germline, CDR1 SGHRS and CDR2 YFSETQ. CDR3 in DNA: TGCGCCAGCAGGGGGCAGGACAGGGCTGGCTACACCTTC. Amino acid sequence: CASRGQDRAGYTF.

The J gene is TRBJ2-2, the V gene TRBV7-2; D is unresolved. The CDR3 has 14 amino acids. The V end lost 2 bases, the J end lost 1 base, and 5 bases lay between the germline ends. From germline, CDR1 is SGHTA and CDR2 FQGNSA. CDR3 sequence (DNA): TGTGCCAGCAGCTTAACCGTGAACACCGGGGAGCTGTTTTTT. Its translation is CASSLTVNTGELFF.

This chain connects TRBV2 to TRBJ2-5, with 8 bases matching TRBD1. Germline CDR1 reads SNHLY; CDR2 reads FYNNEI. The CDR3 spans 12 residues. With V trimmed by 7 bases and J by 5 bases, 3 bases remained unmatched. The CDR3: CASTDRGETQYF. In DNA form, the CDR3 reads TGTGCCAGCACCGACAGGGGCGAGACCCAGTACTTC.

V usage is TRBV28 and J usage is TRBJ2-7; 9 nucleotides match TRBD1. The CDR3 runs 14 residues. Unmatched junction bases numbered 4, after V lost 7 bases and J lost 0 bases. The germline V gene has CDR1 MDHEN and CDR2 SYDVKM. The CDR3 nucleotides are TGTGCCAGCATCCGGGACAGGGCCTCCTACGAGCAGTACTTC. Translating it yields CASIRDRASYEQYF.

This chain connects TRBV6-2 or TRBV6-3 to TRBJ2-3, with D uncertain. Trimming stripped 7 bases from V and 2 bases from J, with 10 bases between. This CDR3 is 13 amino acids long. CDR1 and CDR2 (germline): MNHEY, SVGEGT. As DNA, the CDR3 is TGTGCCAGCAACCCAACTCACACAGATACGCAGTATTTT. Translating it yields CASNPTHTDTQYF.

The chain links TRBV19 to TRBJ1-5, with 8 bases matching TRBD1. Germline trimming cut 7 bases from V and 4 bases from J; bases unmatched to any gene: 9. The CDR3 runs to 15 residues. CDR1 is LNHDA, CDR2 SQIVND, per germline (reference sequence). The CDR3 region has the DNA TGTGCCAGTATTGCAAGGACAGGGTATAATCAGCCCCAGCATTTT. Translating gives CASIARTGYNQPQHF.

The CDR3 bases are TGTGCCAGCAGCCAGACAGCAGGGGGGGAAAAACTGTTTTTT. Translation gives CASSQTAGGEKLFF. The chain is built from TRBV3-1 (or the pseudogene TRBV3-2) and TRBJ1-4, with 7 positions matching TRBD1. The CDR3 sequence is 14 residues long. The V gene end was trimmed by 3 bases and the J gene end by 8 bases; junction bases not matched to a gene: 6. Germline V gives CDR1 LGHDT, CDR2 YNNKEL (reference sequence).

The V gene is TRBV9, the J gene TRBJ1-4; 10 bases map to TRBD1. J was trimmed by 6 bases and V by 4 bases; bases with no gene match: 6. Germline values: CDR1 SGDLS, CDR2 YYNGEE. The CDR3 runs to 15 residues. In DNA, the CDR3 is TGTGCCAGCAGCCGGACAGGGGGGCTAGATGAAAAACTGTTTTTT. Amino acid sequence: CASSRTGGLDEKLFF. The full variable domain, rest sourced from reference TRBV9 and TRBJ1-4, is DSGVTQTPKHLITATGQRVTLRCSPRSGDLSVYWYQQSLDQGLQFLIQYYNGEERAKGNILERFSAQQFPDLHSELNLSSLELGDSALYFCASSRTGGLDEKLFFGSGTQLSVL.

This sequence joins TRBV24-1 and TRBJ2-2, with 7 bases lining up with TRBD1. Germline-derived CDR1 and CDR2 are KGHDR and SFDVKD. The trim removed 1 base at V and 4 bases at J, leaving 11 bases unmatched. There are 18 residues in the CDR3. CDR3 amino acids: CATSDLSTDRSLTGELFF. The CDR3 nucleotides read TGTGCCACCAGTGATTTAAGTACGGACAGGTCGCTCACCGGGGAGCTGTTTTTT.

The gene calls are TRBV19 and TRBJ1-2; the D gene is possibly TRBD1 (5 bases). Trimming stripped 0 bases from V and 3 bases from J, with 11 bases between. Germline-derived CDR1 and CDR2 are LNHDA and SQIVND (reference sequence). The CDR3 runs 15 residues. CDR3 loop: CASSIDVTADYGYTF. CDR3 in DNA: TGTGCCAGTAGTATAGACGTGACAGCTGACTATGGCTACACCTTC.

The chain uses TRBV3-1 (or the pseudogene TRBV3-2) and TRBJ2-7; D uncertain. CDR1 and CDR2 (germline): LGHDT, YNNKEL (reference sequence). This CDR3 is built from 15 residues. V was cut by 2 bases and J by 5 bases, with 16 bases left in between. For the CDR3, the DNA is TGTGCCAGCAGCCAACCAAAAGGCCCATTCCACGAGCAGTACTTC. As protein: CASSQPKGPFHEQYF.

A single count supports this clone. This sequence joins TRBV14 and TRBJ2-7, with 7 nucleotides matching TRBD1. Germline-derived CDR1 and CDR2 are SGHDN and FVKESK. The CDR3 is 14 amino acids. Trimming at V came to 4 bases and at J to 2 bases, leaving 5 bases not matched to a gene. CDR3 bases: TGTGCCAGCAGCCCCGGGACAGTTACCTACGAGCAGTACTTC. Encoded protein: CASSPGTVTYEQYF.